Listed below are T cell receptor beta chains from one sample, sequenced in a study of molecular identifiers for immune sequencing clone quantification. TCRdb called the PCR reads again in MiXCR, with one record for every CDR3 protein. The table shows about 510,000 distinct CDR3 sequences, with 20% to 25% occurring only once. The sequencing input was naive CD8+ T cells from blood, with Jurkat cell RNA spiked in. The receptors come from a human donor in good health. Some libraries in this study had Jurkat cell RNA spiked in. CDR3s include the opening cysteine and the closing phenylalanine or tryptophan. D genes are given only for firm matches. Clone sizes are given selectively: once, few, many, or a class where the clone is expanded.

j_call v_call d_call clone_size cdr3_nt cdr3_aa
TRBJ2-7 TRBV4-1 TRBD2 - TGCGCCAGCAGCCCAGGCCCCGGGGGGAGGGAGCAGTACTTC CASSPGPGGREQYF
TRBJ1-1 TRBV29-1 - many TGCAGCGTTGATGGGGGGCGCGGGGCTGAAGCTTTCTTT CSVDGGRGAEAFF
TRBJ2-7 TRBV28 - few TGTGCCAGCAGCGCAGGGGACCTCGAGCAGTACTTC CASSAGDLEQYF
TRBJ1-5 TRBV2 - - TGTGCCAGCAACCAGGGGTCCGATAGCAATCAGCCCCAGCATTTT CASNQGSDSNQPQHF
TRBJ2-1 TRBV27 TRBD2 few TGTGCCAGCAGTGCGTTCAGCGGGGCCTACAATGAGCAGTTCTTC CASSAFSGAYNEQFF
TRBJ2-2 TRBV24-1 - few TGTGCCACCAGTAGTTTGGCCACCGGGGAGCTGTTTTTT CATSSLATGELFF
TRBJ2-2 TRBV28 - - TGTGCCAGCAGTTTAAGCGGCTGGGGCACCGGGGAGCTGTTTTTT CASSLSGWGTGELFF
TRBJ2-5 TRBV5-1 TRBD2 many TGCGCCAGCAGCAGAAATAGCGGGGGTTACCAAGAGACCCAGTACTTC CASSRNSGGYQETQYF
TRBJ1-1 TRBV6-5 TRBD1 - TGTGCCAGCACCATTAATACCAGGGGGGAGAGCACTGAAGCTTTCTTT CASTINTRGESTEAFF
TRBJ2-2 TRBV15 TRBD1 - TGTGCCACCAGCAGGGCCCAGACAGGGGTCACCGGGGAGCTGTTTTTT CATSRAQTGVTGELFF
TRBJ1-4 TRBV4-3 TRBD1 - TGCGCCAGCAGCCAGGGGACAGCAACTAATGACAAACTGTTTTTT CASSQGTATNDKLFF
TRBJ1-5 TRBV7-9 - few TGTGCCAGCAGCTCAAAGGGAGGTCATCAGCCCCAGCATTTT CASSSKGGHQPQHF
TRBJ2-7 TRBV27 TRBD2 - TGTGCCAGCAGTTTATCAGCGGGAGGGTACGAGCAGTACTTC CASSLSAGGYEQYF
TRBJ1-1 TRBV20-1 - many TGCAGTGCTAGAGAGGGGGCAACTCAAGAAGCTTTCTTT CSAREGATQEAFF
TRBJ1-4 TRBV12-3/TRBV12-4 - few TGTGCCAGCAGTTTCGGGCGGTTGGATGAAAAACTGTTTTTT CASSFGRLDEKLFF
TRBJ2-7 TRBV7-9 - - TGTGCCAGCAGCCCCGACCGGGTCGGGGGGCGATACGAGCAGTACTTC CASSPDRVGGRYEQYF
TRBJ2-3 TRBV28 - many TGTGCCAGCAGCTTAGGGGGGTCTTTAACAGATACGCAGTATTTT CASSLGGSLTDTQYF
TRBJ2-7 TRBV4-1 - many TGCGCCAGCAGCCAAGATCGGAGCCGGACGCTTCACTTC CASSQDRSRTLHF
TRBJ2-7 TRBV27 - - TGTGCCAGCAGTTTCACAGGGTTCGGCTACGAGCAGTACTTC CASSFTGFGYEQYF
TRBJ1-6 TRBV10-3 - - TGTGCCATCAGTGAGGTCGACTCCTATAATTCACCCCTCCACTTT CAISEVDSYNSPLHF
TRBJ1-1 TRBV3-1 - - TGTGCCAGCAGCCGATTTAAGGGCACTGAAGCTTTCTTT CASSRFKGTEAFF
TRBJ1-5 TRBV6-1 - many TGTGCCAGCAGTGAATCTATTTGGGGTGGCAATCAGCCCCAGCATTTT CASSESIWGGNQPQHF
TRBJ1-1 TRBV6-6 - - TGTGCCAGCAGTTGGACGGCCGATGGAGCTTTCTTT CASSWTADGAFF
TRBJ2-7 TRBV7-9 - few TGTGCCAGCAGCTTAGGGCGGTTAGGGGACGAGCAGTACTTC CASSLGRLGDEQYF
TRBJ2-1 TRBV7-2 TRBD2 many TGTGCCAGCAGCTCCACATTAGCGGGGGGGCCCTACAATGAGCAGTTCTTC CASSSTLAGGPYNEQFF
TRBJ1-1 TRBV3-1 - - TGTGCCAGCAGCCAAGATCAGAGGTACGACACTGAAGTTTTCTTT CASSQDQRYDTEVFF
TRBJ1-4 TRBV12-3/TRBV12-4 - few TGTGCCAGCAGTTCCGGGGCAGATGAAAAACTGTTTTTT CASSSGADEKLFF
TRBJ2-7 TRBV20-1 - many TGCAGTGCTAGACTAGCGACCTCCTACGAGCAGTACTTC CSARLATSYEQYF
TRBJ1-5 TRBV6-5 - - TGTGCCAGCAGTCACGGCGAAAATCAGCCCCAGCATTTT CASSHGENQPQHF
TRBJ2-2 TRBV6-2/TRBV6-3 - - TGTGCCAGCAGCCTAAGCTTTGCCGGGGAGCTGTTTTTT CASSLSFAGELFF
TRBJ2-7 TRBV5-6 TRBD2 - TGTGCCAGCAGCTTAACGGGACTAGCTTACGAGCAGTACTTC CASSLTGLAYEQYF
TRBJ2-1 TRBV11-3 TRBD2 - TGTGCCAGCAGCCCTCGGACTAGCGGGAGGAACAATGAGCAGTTCTTC CASSPRTSGRNNEQFF
TRBJ1-5 TRBV6-2/TRBV6-3 TRBD1 many TGTGCCAGCAATGGACAGGGGAGCAATCAGCCCCAGCATTTT CASNGQGSNQPQHF
TRBJ2-3 TRBV27 - few TGTGCCAGCAGTATTGGGACGAGAACTAGCACAGATACGCAGTATTTT CASSIGTRTSTDTQYF
TRBJ1-1 TRBV29-1 - many TGCAGCGTTGAAGTCCCGGGTGAAGCTTTCTTT CSVEVPGEAFF
TRBJ2-2 TRBV12-3/TRBV12-4 - - TGTGCCAGCAGTACCCCGAACACCGGGGAGCTGTTTTTT CASSTPNTGELFF
TRBJ1-3 TRBV4-1 - - TGCGCCAGCAGCCAAGCGGACAGCTCTGGAAACACCATATATTTT CASSQADSSGNTIYF
TRBJ2-3 TRBV7-6 - many TGTGCCAGCAGCTCCCCTGCGGGGTCCGCAGATACGCAGTATTTT CASSSPAGSADTQYF
TRBJ1-1 TRBV12-5 - many TGTGCTAGTGGTTTTGGAGGGGTCACTGAAGCTTTCTTT CASGFGGVTEAFF
TRBJ2-7 TRBV12-5 - - TGTGCTAGTGGTTTAGGCGGAGGGCGGTACGAGCAGTACTTC CASGLGGGRYEQYF
TRBJ1-1 TRBV6-6 - many TGTGCCAGCATCCTGGGCCAGAACACTGAAGCTTTCTTT CASILGQNTEAFF
TRBJ2-1 TRBV20-1 TRBD2 - TGCAGTGCTAGAGATCTTCTAGCGGGCATGTATGAGCAGTTCTTC CSARDLLAGMYEQFF
TRBJ2-3 TRBV9 - - TGTGCCAGCAGCGTAGCTACTCGGGGATTTATCACAGATACGCAGTATTTT CASSVATRGFITDTQYF
TRBJ1-1 TRBV12-3/TRBV12-4 - many TGTGCCAGCAGTTTCGGTAGGAGGGTCCAAAACACTGAAGCTTTCTTT CASSFGRRVQNTEAFF
TRBJ1-5 TRBV19 TRBD1 - TGTGCCAGTAGTATAGGGACAGGGGCTAGCAATCAGCCCCAGCATTTT CASSIGTGASNQPQHF
TRBJ2-3 TRBV27 - many TGTGCCAGCAGTATCTTACCAAGCACAGATACGCAGTATTTT CASSILPSTDTQYF
TRBJ1-5 TRBV27 - many TGCGCCAGCAGCTTGTCCCCCAATCAGCCCCAGCATTTT CASSLSPNQPQHF
TRBJ2-6 TRBV30 - many TGTGCCTGGAGTGCATTAGGACTTCTCTCTGGGGCCAACGTCCTGACTTTC CAWSALGLLSGANVLTF
TRBJ1-2 TRBV4-1 - - TGCGCCAGCAGCCCGAGGGGTGCGGGTGGCTACACCTTC CASSPRGAGGYTF
TRBJ2-7 TRBV10-3 - - TGTGCCATCAATCAAGGACCGGAAAGCGCCTACGAGCAGTACTTC CAINQGPESAYEQYF
TRBJ2-3 TRBV2 - many TGTGCCACCACTCCACGGGGGCAGGGGCCCTTGTTGGATACGCAGTATTTT CATTPRGQGPLLDTQYF
TRBJ1-3 TRBV15 - - TGTGCCACCAGCCACAGTAGCTCTGGAAACACCATATATTTT CATSHSSSGNTIYF
TRBJ2-5 TRBV7-6 TRBD1 many TGTGCCAGCAGCTCCGTTACAGGGGTAGAGACCCAGTACTTC CASSSVTGVETQYF
TRBJ1-5 TRBV11-3 - - TGTGCCACCCTCAGTCGGGAACCGAAGAGTTATAGCAATCAGCCCCAGCATTTT CATLSREPKSYSNQPQHF
TRBJ1-6 TRBV6-5 - - TGTGCCAGCAGTTACTTAAAACGGACGGGCTATAATTCACCCCTCCACTTT CASSYLKRTGYNSPLHF